The 17 T cell receptor beta chains given below trace back to one sample, sequenced in a study of cytomegalovirus exposure and HLA in healthy donors (dated by TCRdb to about 2017). Libraries were prepared through the immunoSEQ multiplex PCR assay. For the multiplex PCR, a mixture combining 60 forward primers for TCR Vbeta segments and 13 reverse primers for TCR Jbeta segments was used. Here the immuneACCESS table is served through TCRdb, limited to in-frame sequences with V and J called. Missing clones are a known gap in these copies; in checked studies unresolved V genes cover under half, and the rest lacks a known reason. For this sample there are 150,000 to 200,000 clones; about 85% appear just once. The ten largest clonotypes hold around 1.3% of the sample. Sequencing was done on a sample of PBMCs. The receptors stem from a man aged 50 or older in good health and CMV-seropositive.

There are a few counts of this clone. This rearrangement joins TRBV10-1 to TRBJ2-1; D might be TRBD2 (5 bases). V dropped 2 bases and J dropped 6 bases, with 14 bases sitting between them. CDR3 length: 15 residues. Germline V gene data show CDR1 as WNHNN and CDR2 as SYGVQD (reference sequence). CDR3 residues: CASSEGGRRSNEQFF. The DNA for the CDR3 is TGCGCCAGCAGTGAGGGCGGGCGGCGATCCAATGAGCAGTTCTTC.

The genes are TRBV4-3 and TRBJ1-2; D is unresolved. Germline CDR1 is LGHNA and CDR2 is YSLEER. CDR3 length equals 15 residues. Between the trimmed V and J ends, which lost 1 base and 6 bases, there was a span of 15 bases. CDR3 loop: CASSQVSAGKNGYTF. The CDR3 DNA is TGCGCCAGCAGCCAAGTATCGGCGGGGAAGAATGGCTACACCTTC.

The rearrangement links TRBV2 to TRBJ2-3; 11 bases match TRBD2. The CDR3 extends over 17 amino acids. With V trimmed by 1 base and J by 2 bases, 5 bases remained unmatched. CDR1 SNHLY and CDR2 FYNNEI come from the germline V gene. The CDR3: CASSEEASGRFTDTQYF. CDR3 nucleotides: TGTGCCAGCAGTGAAGAGGCTAGCGGGAGGTTCACAGATACGCAGTATTTT. Based on the CDR3 plus reference TRBV2 and TRBJ2-3, the full variable domain is EPEVTQTPSHQVTQMGQEVILRCVPISNHLYFYWYRQILGQKVEFLVSFYNNEISEKSEIFDDQFSVERPDGSNFTLKIRSTKLEDSAMYFCASSEEASGRFTDTQYFGPGTRLTVL.

CDR3 nucleotide sequence: TGCGCCAGCAGTGACCGTTTCTACGAGCAGTACTTC. It encodes CASSDRFYEQYF. V gene TRBV10-2 combines with J gene TRBJ2-7; D ambiguous. The CDR3 runs to 12 residues. With 3 bases removed from V and 3 bases from J, the gap between germline ends came to 6 bases. Germline values: CDR1 WSHSY, CDR2 SAAADI.

In the case of this clone: At one boundary the junction diverges from the germline segment, which might be a read error. CDR3 sequence reads: CASSLGGGPNNEQFF. In DNA form, the CDR3 reads TGTGCTAGCAGTCTAGGGGGGGGCCCCAACAATGAGCAGTTCTTC. This sequence joins TRBV7-7 and TRBJ2-1, with D perhaps matching TRBD2 (7 bases). Germline-derived CDR1 and CDR2 are SSHAT and FNYEAQ (reference sequence). The CDR3 totals 15 residues.

The chain joins TRBV25-1 to TRBJ2-1; D remains unclear. There are 10 residues in the CDR3. The germline CDR1 and CDR2 sequences are MGHDK and SYGVNS. The V end lost 5 bases, the J end lost 8 bases, and 4 bases lay between the germline ends. The CDR3 sequence: CASSSDEQFF. The CDR3 coding sequence is TGTGCCAGCAGTAGCGATGAGCAGTTCTTC.

The chain has TRBV6-6 and TRBJ1-1; D remains unclear. The CDR3 is 13 residues long. CDR1 and CDR2 from the germline V gene are MNHNY and SVGAGI (reference sequence). V was cut by 7 bases and J by 1 base, with 10 bases left in between. CDR3 sequence (DNA): TGTGCCAGCATCTTAACGAGGAACACTGAAGCTTTCTTT. Amino acid sequence: CASILTRNTEAFF.

This sequence joins TRBV6-5 and TRBJ1-5; tentative D call: TRBD1 (5 bases). V shed 5 bases and J shed 3 bases, with 8 bases lying between them. The CDR3 extends over 13 amino acids. CDR1 is MNHEY and CDR2 is SVGAGI in the germline V gene. The CDR3 here is CASSKTVNQPQHF. CDR3 nucleotide sequence: TGTGCCAGCAGTAAGACAGTCAATCAGCCCCAGCATTTT.

The count of this clone is one. The CDR3 bases are TGTGCCAGCAGTGCCCCGGGAGCCAACTATGGCTACACCTTC. It codes for CASSAPGANYGYTF. This chain uses TRBV2 with TRBJ1-2; D ambiguous. The CDR3 loop spans 14 amino acids. Trimming left V 4 bases short and J 2 bases short, with 11 bases between. Germline V lookup: CDR1 SNHLY, CDR2 FYNNEI.

The chain links TRBV29-1 to TRBJ1-1; no definite D call. CDR3 size: 13 residues. Germline V gene data show CDR1 as SQVTM and CDR2 as ANQGSEA. V was cut by 2 bases and J by 0 bases, with 7 bases left in between. The chain's CDR3 is CSVESIVNTEAFF. DNA of the CDR3: TGCAGCGTTGAAAGCATAGTGAACACTGAAGCTTTCTTT.

This chain links TRBV29-1 with TRBJ1-2, with a possible D match to TRBD1 (5 bases). The CDR3 covers 13 residues. Trimming took 1 base from V and 5 from J, leaving 11 bases between them. Germline V gives CDR1 SQVTM, CDR2 ANQGSEA. CDR3 residues: CSVEGGIGYGYTF. In nucleotides, the CDR3 is TGCAGCGTTGAAGGGGGCATCGGGTATGGCTACACCTTC.

The rearrangement uses TRBV7-2 and TRBJ1-1; D ambiguous. Trimming took off 1 base at V and 0 bases at J, with 15 bases between the two ends. Germline assignment: CDR1 SGHTA and CDR2 FQGNSA. The length of the CDR3 is 17 residues. For the CDR3, the DNA is TGTGCCAGCAGCTTAGGAGTCATGAGGGATTTGAACACTGAAGCTTTCTTT. Protein product: CASSLGVMRDLNTEAFF.

V is TRBV20-1 and J is TRBJ2-3; tentatively, D is TRBD2 (5 bases). Germline-derived CDR1 and CDR2 are DFQATT and SNEGSKA (reference sequence). Trimming pared 2 bases from V and 6 bases from J, leaving 6 bases between. The CDR3 loop spans 11 amino acids. The CDR3 region has the DNA TGCAGTGCTAGAACTAGTGATACGCAGTATTTT. As protein: CSARTSDTQYF.

The sample holds one count of this clone. CDR3 DNA: TGTGCCAGCTCACCACCGTCGAGGACCCAGGGTTTCTATGGCTACACCTTC. Its translation: CASSPPSRTQGFYGYTF. The rearrangement joins TRBV18 to TRBJ1-2, with D perhaps TRBD1 (5 bases). V lost 0 bases and J 4 bases, leaving 18 bases between the germline ends. The CDR3 is 17 residues long. The V gene's germline CDR1 is KGHSH and CDR2 LQKENI. Combining the CDR3 with reference TRBV18 and TRBJ1-2 gives the whole variable domain NAGVMQNPRHLVRRRGQEARLRCSPMKGHSHVYWYRQLPEEGLKFMVYLQKENIIDESGMPKERFSAEFPKEGPSILRIQQVVRGDSAAYFCASSPPSRTQGFYGYTFGSGTRLTVV.

This clone was recorded only once. This chain connects TRBV6-6 to TRBJ2-4, with D possibly TRBD2 on 5 matching bases. CDR3 length: 15 residues. V lost 2 bases to trimming and J lost 3 bases, with 11 bases between them. Germline V gives CDR1 MNHNY, CDR2 SVGAGI (reference sequence). The CDR3 DNA follows: TGTGCCAGCAGTTACCTAGGAGCGGACAAAAACATTCAGTACTTC. This translates into CASSYLGADKNIQYF.

Concerning this clone itself: This sample also contains other DNA sequences that code for the same CDR3. The V and J genes are TRBV6-6 and TRBJ2-5; D gene uncertain. Trimming cost V 2 bases and J 5 bases, with 3 bases left between them. From germline, CDR1 is MNHNY and CDR2 SVGAGI (reference sequence). This CDR3 comprises 11 residues. The CDR3 DNA is TGTGCCAGCAGTTACCGTGAGACCCAGTACTTC. It translates to CASSYRETQYF.

The chain combines TRBV27 with TRBJ2-1; no reliable D call. CDR3 size: 13 residues. V was pared by 6 bases and J by 6 bases, with 12 bases between. Per the germline V gene, CDR1 is MNHEY and CDR2 is SMNVEV (reference sequence). In DNA form, the CDR3 reads TGTGCCAGCAGGCAGACTGTTGTCAATGAGCAGTTCTTC. This codes for CASRQTVVNEQFF.